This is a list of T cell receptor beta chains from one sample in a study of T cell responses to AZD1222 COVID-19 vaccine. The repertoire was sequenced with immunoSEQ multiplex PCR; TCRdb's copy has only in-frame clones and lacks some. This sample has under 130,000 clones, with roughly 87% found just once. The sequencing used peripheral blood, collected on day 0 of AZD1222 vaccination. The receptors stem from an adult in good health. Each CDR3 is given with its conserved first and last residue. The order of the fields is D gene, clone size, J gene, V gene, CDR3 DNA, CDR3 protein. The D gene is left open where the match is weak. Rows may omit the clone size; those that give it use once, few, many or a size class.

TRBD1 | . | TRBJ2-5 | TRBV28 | TGTGCCAGCAGTTCCCGGACAGGGACACCCGAGACCCAGTACTTC | CASSSRTGTPETQYF
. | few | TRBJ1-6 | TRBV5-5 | TGTGCCAGCAGCTGGGGACCCACGGATATTTCACCCCTCCACTTT | CASSWGPTDISPLHF
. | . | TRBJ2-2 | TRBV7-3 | TGTGCCAGCAGCCGCGACCGTTCCGGGGAGCTGTTTTTT | CASSRDRSGELFF
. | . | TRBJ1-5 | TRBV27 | TGTGCCAGCAGTTTTTTGGGCAATCAGCCCCAGCATTTT | CASSFLGNQPQHF
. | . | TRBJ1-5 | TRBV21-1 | TGTGCCAGCAGCAAAGTTTTATGGTCAGGGGCGTATAGCAATCAGCCCCAGCATTTT | CASSKVLWSGAYSNQPQHF
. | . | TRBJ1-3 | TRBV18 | TGTGCCAGCTCACCACCTTCAGGGGAGTCCTCTGGAAACACCATATATTTT | CASSPPSGESSGNTIYF
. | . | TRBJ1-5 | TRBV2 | TGTGCCAGCAGCTCTTCAAGGGGATCCGGGCAGCCCCAGCATTTT | CASSSSRGSGQPQHF
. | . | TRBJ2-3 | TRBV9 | TGTGCCAGCAGCGTAGGGCAGGGCCCCGGTACGCAGTATTTT | CASSVGQGPGTQYF
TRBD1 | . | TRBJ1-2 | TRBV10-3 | TGTGCCATCAGTGAGACAGGGGATGGCTACACCTTC | CAISETGDGYTF
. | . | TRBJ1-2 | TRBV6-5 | TGTGCCAGCAGTTACTCCTGGGCAAACTATGGCTACACCTTC | CASSYSWANYGYTF
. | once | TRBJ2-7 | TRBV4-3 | TGCGCCAGCAGCCAAGATGGGGTGGGGTACGAGCAGTACTTC | CASSQDGVGYEQYF
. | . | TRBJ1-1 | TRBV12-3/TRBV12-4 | TGTGCCAGCAGTTTAGGCAGAGAAGCTTTCTTT | CASSLGREAFF
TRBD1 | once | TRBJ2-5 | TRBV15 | TGTGCCACCAGCAGGCCGCCGGGACAGGGTCTTCAGAAAGAGACCCAGTACTTC | CATSRPPGQGLQKETQYF
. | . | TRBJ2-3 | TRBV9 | TGTGCCAGCAGCGCCGCAGGGGGGGTACGAGATACGCAGTATTTT | CASSAAGGVRDTQYF
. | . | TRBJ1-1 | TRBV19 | TGTGCCAGTAGTATGTCGCTGAACACTGAAGCTTTCTTT | CASSMSLNTEAFF
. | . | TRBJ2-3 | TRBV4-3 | TGCGCCAGCAGCCAAGATCTGGCGGGGGCCACAGATACGCAGTATTTT | CASSQDLAGATDTQYF
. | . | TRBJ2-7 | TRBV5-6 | TGTGCCAGCAGCTTGGCGGGCAGCTACGAGCAGTACTTC | CASSLAGSYEQYF
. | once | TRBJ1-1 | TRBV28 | TGTGCCAGCAGCATGGGGGTTGGGGACATTGCCCCCGAAGCTTTCTTT | CASSMGVGDIAPEAFF
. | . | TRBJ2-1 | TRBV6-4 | TGTGCCAGCAGTGACTCGAACCCGGAAAAGGGTTCCTACAATGAGCAGTTCTTC | CASSDSNPEKGSYNEQFF
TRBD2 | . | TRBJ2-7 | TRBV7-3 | TGTGCCAGCAGCCCCCATTTCTGGGGACTAGCGGGGAACTACGAGCAGTACTTC | CASSPHFWGLAGNYEQYF
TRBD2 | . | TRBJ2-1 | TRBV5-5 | TGTGCCAGCAGCCGGGGACTAGGCGACGATGAGCAGTTCTTC | CASSRGLGDDEQFF
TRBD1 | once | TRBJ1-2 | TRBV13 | TGTGCCAGCAGCTTACTACAGGGGGCAATTGGAGGCTACACCTTC | CASSLLQGAIGGYTF
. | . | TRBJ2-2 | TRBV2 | TGTGCCAGCAGATCAAACCCGTTGGGGACCGGGGAGCTGTTTTTT | CASRSNPLGTGELFF
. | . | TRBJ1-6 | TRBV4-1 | TGCGCCAGCAGGAACATAGAGGTCTATAATTCACCCCTCCACTTT | CASRNIEVYNSPLHF
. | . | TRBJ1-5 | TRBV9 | TGTGCCAGCAGCACAACGGACGGCGATCAGCCCCAGCATTTT | CASSTTDGDQPQHF
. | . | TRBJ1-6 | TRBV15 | TGTGCCACCAGCGAGAGGCTGGGGACCCTCCACTTT | CATSERLGTLHF
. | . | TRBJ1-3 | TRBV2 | TGTGCCAGCAGTGTCCACACCTCTGGAAACACCATATATTTT | CASSVHTSGNTIYF
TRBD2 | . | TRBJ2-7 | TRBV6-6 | TGTGCCAGCAGTTACTCGAAGCTAGCGGGGGGATACGAGCAGTACTTC | CASSYSKLAGGYEQYF
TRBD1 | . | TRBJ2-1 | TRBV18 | TGTGCCAGCTCACCCGGACAGGGAGTATTGAATGAGCAGTTCTTC | CASSPGQGVLNEQFF
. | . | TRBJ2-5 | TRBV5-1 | TGCGCCAGCAGCTTAGGGGGGGGGCGAGAGACCCAGTACTTC | CASSLGGGRETQYF
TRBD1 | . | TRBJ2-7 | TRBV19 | TGTGCCAGTAGTGGAAAGACAGGGTCCGACGAGCAGTACTTC | CASSGKTGSDEQYF
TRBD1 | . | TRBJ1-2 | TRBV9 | TGTGCCAGCAGCGCCGACAGGGGGCGGGGTGGCTACACCTTC | CASSADRGRGGYTF
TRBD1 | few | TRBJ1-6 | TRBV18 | TGTGCCAGCTCACCTGAAGAAGGGGGCAATTCACCCCTCCACTTT | CASSPEEGGNSPLHF
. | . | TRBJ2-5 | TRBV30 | TGTGCCTGGAGTCTGGATTCACAAGGGACCCAGTACTTC | CAWSLDSQGTQYF
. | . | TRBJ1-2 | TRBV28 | TGTGCCAGCAGTTTAGGGGGGAAATTCTATGGCTACACCTTC | CASSLGGKFYGYTF
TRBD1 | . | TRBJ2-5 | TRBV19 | TGTGCCAGTAGTCCCAGGACAGGGTCGATGTTGGAGACCCAGTACTTC | CASSPRTGSMLETQYF
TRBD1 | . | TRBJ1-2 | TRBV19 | TGTGCCAGTAGGACAGGGGGAAGTGGCTACACCTTC | CASRTGGSGYTF
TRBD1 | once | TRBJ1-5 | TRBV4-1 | TGCGCCAGCAGCCAGGGGACAGGGGGCGCGTGGTTCAATCAGCCCCAGCATTTT | CASSQGTGGAWFNQPQHF
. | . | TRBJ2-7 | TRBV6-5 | TGTGCCAGCAGCAGCGACAGCATCTCCTACGAGCAGTACTTC | CASSSDSISYEQYF
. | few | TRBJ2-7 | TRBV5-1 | TGCGCCAGCAGCTTAACAGGGAGCGAGCAGTACTTC | CASSLTGSEQYF
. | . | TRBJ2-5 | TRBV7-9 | TGTGCCAGCAGCCCCAGGGATCAAGAGACCCAGTACTTC | CASSPRDQETQYF
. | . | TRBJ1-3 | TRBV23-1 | TGCGCCCAGCAGGTAGGGTCCTCTGGAAACACCATATATTTT | CAQQVGSSGNTIYF
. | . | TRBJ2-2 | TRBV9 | TGTGCCAGCAGCGTAGGTGAAAGGGGCCGCACCGGGGAGCTGTTTTTT | CASSVGERGRTGELFF
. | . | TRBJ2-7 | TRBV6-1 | TGTGCCAGCAGTGAAGAGGGGCGGGGCTACGAGCAGTACTTC | CASSEEGRGYEQYF
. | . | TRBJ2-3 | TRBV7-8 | TGTGCCAGCAGCTTATGGTTGCTAGCGAGCACAGATACGCAGTATTTT | CASSLWLLASTDTQYF
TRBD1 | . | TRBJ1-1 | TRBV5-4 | TGTGCCAGCAGCGCAGGGACAGGGAAGAACACTGAAGCTTTCTTT | CASSAGTGKNTEAFF
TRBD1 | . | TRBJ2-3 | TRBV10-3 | TGTGCCATCAACCGGGACAGTCAGGGGACAGATACGCAGTATTTT | CAINRDSQGTDTQYF
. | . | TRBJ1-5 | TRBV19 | TGTGCCAGTAGTAACAGCTACAATCAGCCCCAGCATTTT | CASSNSYNQPQHF
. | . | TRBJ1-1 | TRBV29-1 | TGCAGCGTAGGAGGGCGAATGAACACTGAAGCTTTCTTT | CSVGGRMNTEAFF
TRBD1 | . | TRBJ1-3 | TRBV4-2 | TGTGCCAGCAGCCAGATGACAGGGGCTATGACTGGAAACACCATATATTTT | CASSQMTGAMTGNTIYF
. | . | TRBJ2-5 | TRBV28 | TGTGCCAGCAGTTTACAGGGGAACCAAGAGACCCAGTACTTC | CASSLQGNQETQYF
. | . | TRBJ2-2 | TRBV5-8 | TGTGCCAGCAGCTTTAGGGTGAACACCGGGGAGCTGTTTTTT | CASSFRVNTGELFF
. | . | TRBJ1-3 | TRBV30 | TGTGCCTGGAGTGGTGGGCTGGGACGGTTCTCTGGAAACACCATATATTTT | CAWSGGLGRFSGNTIYF
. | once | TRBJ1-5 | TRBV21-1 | TGTGCCAGCAGCAAGGGAAGGACTAATAGCAATCAGCCCCAGCATTTT | CASSKGRTNSNQPQHF
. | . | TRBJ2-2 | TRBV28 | TGTGCCAGCAGGGTTTCGAACACCGGGGAGCTGTTTTTT | CASRVSNTGELFF
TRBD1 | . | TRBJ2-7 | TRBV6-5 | TGTGCCAGCAGTTACGGACAGGGGGCGGACGAGCAGTACTTC | CASSYGQGADEQYF
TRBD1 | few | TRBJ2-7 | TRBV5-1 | TGCGCCAGCAGCCCGGGACAGGGATTCTACGAGCAGTACTTC | CASSPGQGFYEQYF
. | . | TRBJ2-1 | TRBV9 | TGTGCCAGCAGCCTAGGGCAGGCAGATGAGCAGTTCTTC | CASSLGQADEQFF